This section outlines one T cell receptor (beta chain) sequence together with its context. Trimming shortened V by 5 bases and J by 2 bases, and 14 bases separated the two germline ends. The CDR3 covers 15 residues. Germline-derived CDR1 and CDR2 are SGHTA and FQGNSA. The data originate from a study of CD8 T cells in Susac syndrome. The patients serving as multiple sclerosis controls were treatment-naive. They had stable or active relapsing-remitting disease and fulfilled revised McDonald criteria. An input of roughly 0.5 to 1 ug of RNA was subjected to reverse transcription using random hexamers. TCR beta CDR3 was amplified by immunoSEQ multiplex PCR. This amplification extended across 54 Vbeta and 13 Jbeta segments. Each CDR3 protein gets one entry after TCRdb re-called the immunoSEQ multiplex PCR reads with MiXCR. The table includes around 300,000 distinct CDR3 sequences, almost 85% detected once.

The sequenced sample consisted of CD8+ T cells from PBMCs. This receptor was obtained from a human donor with multiple sclerosis. The chain uses TRBV7-2 and TRBJ2-3; D is unclear. The CDR3 bases are TGTGCCAGCAGCGACGTCGTCTATCCCACAGATACGCAGTATTTT. Amino acid sequence: CASSDVVYPTDTQYF. The entire variable domain, with the rest obtained from reference TRBV7-2 and TRBJ2-3, is as follows: GAGVSQSPSNKVTEKGKDVELRCDPISGHTALYWYRQSLGQGLEFLIYFQGNSAPDKSGLPSDRFSAERTGGSVSTLTIQRTQQEDSAVYLCASSDVVYPTDTQYFGPGTRLTVL.